This T cell receptor (delta chain) was identified during a study of TRDV2 sequences in healthy donors (dated by TCRdb to the early 2020s). With regard to the full study: Fewer than 25 single-cell-derived gamma9delta2 T cell clones spanning the full range of antitumor activity were TCR-sequenced and traced within the bulk repertoire.

Bulk sequencing of complete TCR delta chain (Vdelta2) repertoires was used to follow how often functionally characterized gamma9delta2 T cell clones occurred. The Dutch blood bank supplied purchased peripheral blood from anonymous healthy donors. The gamma9delta2 T cells analyzed in the study were derived from peripheral blood of healthy donors. This clone is classified as medium-sized (0.01 to 0.1%). This clone's antigen is unknown. Per-nucleotide qualities are absent, and no much larger clonotype sits a single base away. Beyond this particular receptor, the publication reports: The TCRdelta clonotypes of several highly reactive clones appeared rare, as these clonotypes were not detected in the bulk sequencing data of the respective donors. The observed TCRdelta repertoires were strongly focused, but the frequency of each clonotype showed no correlation with the antitumor functional potential of the corresponding clone.

The library was prepared using PCR. Sequencer: Illumina MiSeq. On the authors' methods: When TRDV repertoire clonotype frequencies were reported, clonotypes represented by only a single read were excluded. Clone calls in TCRdb were regenerated from the public reads with CATT, after which identical DNA sequences shared one row. The V and J calls, along with clone size, are taken from TCRdb and not from the paper's own processing. The sample table shows about 1,600 delta-chain clones, and around 16% are seen once. Almost 65% of the sample lies in the top ten. V is pruned by 0 bases and J by 0 bases, leaving 9 bases of the junction without a gene match. CDR1 and CDR2 were assigned from the germline V gene as GEAIGNYY and EKD. The CDR3 goes from the cysteine to the phenylalanine over 21 residues. The DNA shown is the 63-base CDR3, in frame from base 1.

This clonotype was sampled from a human donor in good health. The chain is made from TRDV2 and TRDJ3; 11 nucleotides in the junction match TRDD3. Sequencing was carried out using Vd2+ gamma-delta T cells from blood. The cell subset or site label of this sample denotes: TCR Vdelta2-expressing (gamma9delta2) T cells. The sequenced DNA: TGTGCCTGTGACACCGGCTGGGGGATACCTCTATCCTCCTGGGACACCCGACAGATGTTTTTC. Its protein product is CACDTGWGIPLSSWDTRQMFF.